This record looks at one T cell receptor (beta chain) sequence and its context. The target antigen is unknown. The PCR ran on 60 Vbeta and 13 Jbeta primers. Profiled with immunoSEQ multiplex PCR; TCRdb holds only in-frame clones, not every one. The sample lists 150,000 to 200,000 clones; over 75% were seen once. The V gene lost 1 base and the J gene lost 5 bases, with 9 bases spanning the gap. This CDR3 has 14 amino acids. Germline-derived CDR1 and CDR2 are SGHRS and YFSETQ. The entry originates in a study of cytomegalovirus exposure and HLA in healthy donors. Findings and limits, study-wide: A few of the chains that were CMV-associated were confirmed in vitro to be specific for CMV antigens.

The V and J genes are TRBV5-1 and TRBJ1-4; D remains unclear. Sequencing was carried out using PBMCs. The sequence came from a woman between 50 and 59 years old in good health and CMV-seronegative. CDR3 region: CASSLSDPNEKLFF. Written as DNA, the CDR3 is TGCGCCAGCAGCTTGAGCGACCCAAATGAAAAACTGTTTTTT.